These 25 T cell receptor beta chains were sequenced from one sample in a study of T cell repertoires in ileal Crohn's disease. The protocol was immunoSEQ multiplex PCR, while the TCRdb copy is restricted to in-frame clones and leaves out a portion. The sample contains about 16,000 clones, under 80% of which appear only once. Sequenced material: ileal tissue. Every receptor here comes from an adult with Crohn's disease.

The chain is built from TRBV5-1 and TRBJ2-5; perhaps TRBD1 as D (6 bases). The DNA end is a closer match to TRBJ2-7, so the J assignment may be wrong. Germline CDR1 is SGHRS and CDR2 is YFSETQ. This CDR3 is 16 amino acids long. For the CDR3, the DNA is TGCGCCAGCAGCTTGGCTCTCCAGGGACAAGGTTACGAGCAGTACTTC. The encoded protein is CASSLALQGQGYEQYF.

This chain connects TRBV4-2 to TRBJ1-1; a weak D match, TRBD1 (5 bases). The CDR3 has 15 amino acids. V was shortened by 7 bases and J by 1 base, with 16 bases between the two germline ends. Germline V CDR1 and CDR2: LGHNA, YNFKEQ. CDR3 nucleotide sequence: TGTGCCAGCATTTCGGGGGGGTACGGGAACACTGAAGCTTTCTTT. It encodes CASISGGYGNTEAFF.

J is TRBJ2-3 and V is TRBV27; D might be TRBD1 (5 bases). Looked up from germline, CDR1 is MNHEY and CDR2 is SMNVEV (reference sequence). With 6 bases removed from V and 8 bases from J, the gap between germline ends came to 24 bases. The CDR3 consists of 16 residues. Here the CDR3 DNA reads TGTGCCAGCAGAACTATTTTAAGGGGTATAGGCGGTACGCAGTATTTT. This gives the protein CASRTILRGIGGTQYF.

The CDR3 sequence is CASSPSRTASGYTF. The CDR3 coding sequence is TGTGCCAGTAGTCCTTCCCGGACAGCAAGCGGCTACACCTTC. The chain links TRBV19 to TRBJ1-2, with TRBD1 as a possible D gene (6 bases). CDR1 is LNHDA, CDR2 SQIVND, per germline (reference sequence). The ends were cut back, 5 bases at V and 8 bases at J, with 18 bases in the middle. The CDR3 is 14 amino acids.

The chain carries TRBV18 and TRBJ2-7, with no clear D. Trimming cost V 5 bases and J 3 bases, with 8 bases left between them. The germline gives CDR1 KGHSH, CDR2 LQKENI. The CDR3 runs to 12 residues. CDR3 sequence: CASSRLSYEQYF. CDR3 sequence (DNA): TGTGCCAGCTCAAGACTGAGCTACGAGCAGTACTTC.

The CDR3 here is CASSLYRGEGETQYF. The CDR3, as DNA: TGCGCCAGCAGCTTGTACAGGGGAGAAGGAGAGACCCAGTACTTC. This chain joins TRBV5-1 and TRBJ2-5; 7 nucleotides match TRBD1. Losses at the gene ends were 1 base for V and 4 bases for J; bases not matched to a gene: 7. Germline V lookup: CDR1 SGHRS, CDR2 YFSETQ. CDR3 size: 15 residues.

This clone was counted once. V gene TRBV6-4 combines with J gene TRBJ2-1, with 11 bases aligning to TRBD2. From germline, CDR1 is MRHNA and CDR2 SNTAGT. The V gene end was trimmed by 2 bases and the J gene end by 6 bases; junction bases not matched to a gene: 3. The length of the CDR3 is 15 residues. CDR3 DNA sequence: TGTGCCAGCAGTGACGCCACTAGCGGGAGCAATGAGCAGTTCTTC. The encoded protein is CASSDATSGSNEQFF.

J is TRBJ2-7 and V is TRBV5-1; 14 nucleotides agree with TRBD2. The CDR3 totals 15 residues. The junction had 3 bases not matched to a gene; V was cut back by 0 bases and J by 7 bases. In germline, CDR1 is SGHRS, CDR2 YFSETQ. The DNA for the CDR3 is TGCGCCAGCAGCTTGGGCGGACTAGCGGGAGGTGAGCAGTACTTC. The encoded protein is CASSLGGLAGGEQYF. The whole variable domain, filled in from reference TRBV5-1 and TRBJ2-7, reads KAGVTQTPRYLIKTRGQQVTLSCSPISGHRSVSWYQQTPGQGLQFLFEYFSETQRNKGNFPGRFSGRQFSNSRSEMNVSTLELGDSALYLCASSLGGLAGGEQYFGPGTRLTVT.

The CDR3 bases are TGCGCCAGCAGACCGAACAGGTTATCTGAAGCTTTCTTT. It codes for CASRPNRLSEAFF. V and J are TRBV10-2 and TRBJ1-1; the D gene is possibly TRBD1 (5 bases). The CDR3 sequence is 13 residues long. Germline V CDR1 and CDR2: WSHSY, SAAADI. Trimming removed 6 bases at V and 6 bases at J, with 14 bases between.

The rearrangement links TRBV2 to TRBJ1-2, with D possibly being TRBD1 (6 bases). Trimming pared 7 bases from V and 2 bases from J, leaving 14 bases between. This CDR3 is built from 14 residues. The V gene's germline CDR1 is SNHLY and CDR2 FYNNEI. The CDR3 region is CASTRDRTNYGYTF. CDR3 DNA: TGTGCCAGCACACGCGACAGGACAAACTATGGCTACACCTTC.

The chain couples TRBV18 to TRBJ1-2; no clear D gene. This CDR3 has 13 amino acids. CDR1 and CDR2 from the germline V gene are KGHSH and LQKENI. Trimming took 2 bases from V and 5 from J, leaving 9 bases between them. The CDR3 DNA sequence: TGTGCCAGCTCACCATTTCGGGAGTATGGCTACACCTTC. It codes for CASSPFREYGYTF.

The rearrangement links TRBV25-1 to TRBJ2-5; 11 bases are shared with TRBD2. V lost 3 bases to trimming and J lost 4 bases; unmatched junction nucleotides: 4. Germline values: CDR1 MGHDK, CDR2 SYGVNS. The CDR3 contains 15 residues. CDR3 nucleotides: TGTGCCAGCAGTGATAGCGGGGGGGCTGGAGAGACCCAGTACTTC. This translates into CASSDSGGAGETQYF.

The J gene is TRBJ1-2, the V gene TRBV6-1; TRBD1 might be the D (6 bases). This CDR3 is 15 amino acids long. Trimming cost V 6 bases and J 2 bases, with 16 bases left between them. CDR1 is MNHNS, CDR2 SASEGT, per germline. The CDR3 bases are TGTGCCAGCAGGGCGAAGGACAGCCCGAACTATGGCTACACCTTC. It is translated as CASRAKDSPNYGYTF.

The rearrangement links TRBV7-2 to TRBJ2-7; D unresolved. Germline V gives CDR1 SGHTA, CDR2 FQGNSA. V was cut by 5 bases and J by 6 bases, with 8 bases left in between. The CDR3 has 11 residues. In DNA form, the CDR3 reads TGTGCCAGCAGCCCCATGTCCGAGCAGTACTTC. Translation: CASSPMSEQYF.

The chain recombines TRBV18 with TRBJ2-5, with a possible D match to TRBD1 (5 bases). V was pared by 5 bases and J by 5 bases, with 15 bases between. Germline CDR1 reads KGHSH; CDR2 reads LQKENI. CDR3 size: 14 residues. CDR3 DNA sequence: TGTGCCAGCTCATTCCCAGGGAATCCGGAGACCCAGTACTTC. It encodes CASSFPGNPETQYF.

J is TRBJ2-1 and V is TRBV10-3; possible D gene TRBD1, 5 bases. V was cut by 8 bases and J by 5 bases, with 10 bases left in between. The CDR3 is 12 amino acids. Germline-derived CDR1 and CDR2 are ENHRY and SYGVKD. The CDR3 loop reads CAIAGLHNEQFF. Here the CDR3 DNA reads TGTGCCATCGCAGGGCTACACAATGAGCAGTTCTTC.

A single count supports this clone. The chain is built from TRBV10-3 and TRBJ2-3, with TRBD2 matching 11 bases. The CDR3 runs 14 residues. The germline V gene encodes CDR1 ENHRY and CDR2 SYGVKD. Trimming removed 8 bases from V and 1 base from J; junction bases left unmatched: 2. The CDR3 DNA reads TGTGCCATCGGGACTAGCGGTGGCACAGATACGCAGTATTTT. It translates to CAIGTSGGTDTQYF.

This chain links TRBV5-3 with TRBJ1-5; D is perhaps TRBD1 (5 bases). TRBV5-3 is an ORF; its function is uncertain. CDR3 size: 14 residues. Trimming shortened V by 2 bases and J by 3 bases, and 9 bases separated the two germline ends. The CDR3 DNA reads TGTGCCAGAAGCTTCGAAGGGGCCAATCAGCCCCAGCATTTT. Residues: CARSFEGANQPQHF.

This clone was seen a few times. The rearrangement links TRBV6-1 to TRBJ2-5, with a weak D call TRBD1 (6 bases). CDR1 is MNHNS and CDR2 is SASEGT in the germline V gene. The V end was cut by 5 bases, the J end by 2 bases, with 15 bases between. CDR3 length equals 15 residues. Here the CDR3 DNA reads TGTGCCAGCAGTCCACTCAGGGGAATACAAGAGACCCAGTACTTC. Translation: CASSPLRGIQETQYF.

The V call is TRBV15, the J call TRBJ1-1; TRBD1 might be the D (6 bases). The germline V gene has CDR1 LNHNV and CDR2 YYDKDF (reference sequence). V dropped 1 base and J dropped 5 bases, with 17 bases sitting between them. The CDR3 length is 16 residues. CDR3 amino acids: CATSRAAGAPGTEAFF. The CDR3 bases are TGTGCCACCAGCAGAGCCGCGGGGGCGCCTGGGACTGAAGCTTTCTTT.

CDR3: CASSSRTSGLRSETQYF. The CDR3 DNA sequence: TGTGCCAGCAGCTCTAGGACTAGCGGGTTAAGGTCAGAGACCCAGTACTTC. The J gene is TRBJ2-5, the V gene TRBV7-8; 11 bases are a match to TRBD2. The CDR3 contains 17 residues. CDR1 SGHVS and CDR2 FQNEAQ come from the germline V gene. Trimming removed 4 bases from V and 4 bases from J; junction bases left unmatched: 11.

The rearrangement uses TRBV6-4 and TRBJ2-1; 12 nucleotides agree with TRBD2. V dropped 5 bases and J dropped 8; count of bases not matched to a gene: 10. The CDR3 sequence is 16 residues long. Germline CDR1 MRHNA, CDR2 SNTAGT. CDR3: CASSHTLAGGPDEQFF. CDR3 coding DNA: TGTGCCAGCAGTCACACGCTAGCGGGGGGGCCAGATGAGCAGTTCTTC.

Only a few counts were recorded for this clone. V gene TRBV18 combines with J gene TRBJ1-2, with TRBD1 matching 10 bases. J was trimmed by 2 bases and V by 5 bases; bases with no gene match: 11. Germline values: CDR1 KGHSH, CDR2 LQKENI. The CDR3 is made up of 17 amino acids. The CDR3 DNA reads TGTGCCAGCTCATCCACCCGTCCGGGACAGGGGAACTATGGCTACACCTTC. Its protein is CASSSTRPGQGNYGYTF.

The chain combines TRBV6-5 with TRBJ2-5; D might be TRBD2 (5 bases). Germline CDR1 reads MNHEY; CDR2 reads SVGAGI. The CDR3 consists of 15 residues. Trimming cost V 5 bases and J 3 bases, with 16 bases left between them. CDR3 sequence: CASSRLEAGKETQYF. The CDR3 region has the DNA TGTGCCAGCAGTCGCCTGGAGGCAGGAAAAGAGACCCAGTACTTC.

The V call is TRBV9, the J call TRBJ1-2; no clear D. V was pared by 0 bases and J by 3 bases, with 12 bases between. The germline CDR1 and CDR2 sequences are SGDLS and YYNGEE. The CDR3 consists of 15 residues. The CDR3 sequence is CASSVAGNRDYGYTF. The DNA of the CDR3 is TGTGCCAGCAGCGTAGCCGGGAATCGGGACTATGGCTACACCTTC.